This T cell receptor (beta chain) was recovered during a study of blood T cell repertoires in COVID-19. As for the study in general: Some COVID-19 samples were acute and others convalescent; all came from the United States, Italy and Spain.

This clone was detected once. Germline CDR1 is SGHRS and CDR2 is YFSETQ. This CDR3 has 16 amino acids. V shed 0 bases and J 3 bases; nucleotides not matched to a gene: 3. In the study's own analysis: Counts of nucleated cells, estimated from reference gene primer amplification, were obtained. Produced via immunoSEQ multiplex PCR; TCRdb's table is partial and in-frame only. That table is the source of V, J and clone size, and D and trimming were worked out from the DNA. The sample records about 280,000 clones, about 89% being singletons. The chain employs TRBV5-1 and TRBJ2-5; 12 bases are shared with TRBD2. The material sequenced was peripheral blood. This clonotype was sampled from a man aged 35 to 55 with active or convalescent COVID-19. As DNA, the CDR3 is TGCGCCAGCAGCTTGGCGCCTAGCGGGGGGGAAGAGACCCAGTACTTC. Amino acid sequence: CASSLAPSGGEETQYF.